This T cell receptor beta chain comes out of a study of cytomegalovirus exposure and HLA in healthy donors. Looking at the study overall: Among around 170 million T cells, an earlier analysis found roughly 100 million unique TCR beta sequences.

This CDR3 has 17 amino acids. CDR1 and CDR2 (germline): LNHDA, SQIVND (reference sequence). J was trimmed by 1 base and V by 8 bases; bases with no gene match: 7. Primers for the PCR totalled 60 Vbeta and 13 Jbeta. The data were produced by immunoSEQ multiplex PCR, yet TCRdb's version contains in-frame clones alone and is incomplete. The sample spans roughly 88,000 clones; the ten largest clones claim roughly 15%. This chain joins TRBV19 and TRBJ2-6, with 11 bases matching TRBD1. Material for sequencing was PBMCs. The sequence came from a man in his fifties or sixties in good health and CMV-seropositive. The CDR3 reads CASSRTGGASGANVLTF. CDR3 nucleotides: TGTGCCAGTTCCCGGACAGGGGGCGCGTCTGGGGCCAACGTCCTGACTTTC.